This T cell receptor (beta chain) is drawn from a study of blood T cell repertoires in COVID-19. Turning to the study itself: Acute and convalescent COVID-19 samples came from the United States, Italy and Spain.

Data came from immunoSEQ multiplex PCR; TCRdb stores just in-frame clones and leaves some out. This repertoire shows around 100,000 clones, more than 65% found once; its top ten account for around 6.9%. The CDR3 contains 11 residues. CDR1 and CDR2 (germline): GTSNPN, SVGIG (reference sequence). The receptor's source is a man in his 60s with acute or convalescent COVID-19. The sample was peripheral blood. This chain uses TRBV30 with TRBJ2-5; D perhaps matches TRBD1 (6 bases). CDR3 amino acids: CAYRTGSAQYF. In DNA form, the CDR3 reads TGTGCTTACCGAACAGGGTCAGCCCAGTACTTC.